The sequence of this TCR beta chain was determined in a study of blood T cell repertoires in COVID-19. A PCR-confirmed or clinician-diagnosed COVID-19 case had contacted exposed participants within 2 weeks of entry. Germline CDR1 and CDR2: KGHSH and LQKENI. CDR3 size: 14 residues. Trimming left V 2 bases short and J 7 bases short, with 14 bases between. In the original processing: From reference gene primer amplification, estimates of nucleated cell counts were derived. Generated by immunoSEQ multiplex PCR, the TCRdb table keeps only in-frame clones and is missing some. From that table come the V and J calls and clone size; the DNA was used to work out D and trimming. The repertoire includes 300,000 or so clones, roughly 86% of them detected once, and less than 3% sits in the top ten.

This receptor was obtained from a woman in her forties or fifties who had been exposed to COVID-19. The sequencing sample was made of PBMCs or T cells enriched from blood (not recorded which). The V gene is TRBV18, the J gene TRBJ1-1; weak D call: TRBD1 (6 bases). Written as DNA, the CDR3 is TGTGCCAGCTCACCAGGGGGCTTGACGGGTGAAGCTTTCTTT. It encodes CASSPGGLTGEAFF.